This T cell receptor (beta chain) is drawn from a study of breast tumors, draining lymph nodes, adjacent tissues. Overall study results and limits: Findings are consistent with lymph node origin and intratumoral expansion of most tumor T cells. Tumor and nontumor repertoires were significantly more similar in luminal-like than in basal-like breast cancer. Compared with lymph nodes, tumors were less diverse; compared with nontumor tissue, more.

TCRdb reanalysed the multiplex PCR reads using MiXCR and keeps one entry per CDR3 protein. The sample includes approximately 130,000 distinct CDR3 sequences, around 20% of them seen just once. The junction had 10 bases not matched to a gene; V was cut back by 3 bases and J by 8 bases. CDR3 size: 15 residues. In germline, CDR1 is LNHDA, CDR2 SQIVND (reference sequence). Samples came from axillary lymph nodes draining the breast cancer. This clonotype was seen repeatedly, ten times or more. Its target is unknown. The TCR was taken from a female donor with breast cancer. Some clones in this sample may be carry-over from other donors' samples. The sample was axillary lymph node tissue. V usage is TRBV19 and J usage is TRBJ2-1; 7 bases map to TRBD2. CDR3 DNA sequence: TGTGCCAGTAGTATGTCGGCGGGAGTTGGCTATGAGCAGTTCTTC. It yields the protein CASSMSAGVGYEQFF.